This TCR beta chain was sequenced in a study of monozygotic twins with inflammatory bowel disease. Findings and limits, study-wide: Those with IBD had lower TCRbeta diversity (inverse Simpson) than their healthy co-twins did. Repertoire similarity did not separate concordant from discordant twins, possibly from limited power. People with IBD had fewer clonotypes in common with others than healthy twins did, especially with disease activity.

Per germline, CDR1 MNHEY and CDR2 SVGAGI. The CDR3 has 14 amino acids. To note about this clonotype: Antigen specificity is unknown.

No DNA is given; TCRdb re-called the 5' RACE reads and lists each CDR3 protein once. This sample's clone table lists around 450,000 distinct CDR3 sequences. This receptor was taken from a human donor with ulcerative colitis or Crohn's disease, or a healthy co-twin of an affected twin (not recorded which). The genes are TRBV6-5 and TRBJ2-7. Sequencing was performed on blood. The CDR3 is CASSYDLRRREQYF.